This T cell receptor (beta chain) was sequenced for a study of blood T cell repertoires in COVID-19. Study background: Acute and convalescent COVID-19 specimens originated in the United States, Italy and Spain. T cells, B-cell-depleted T cells, or PBMCs supplied cDNA or gDNA.

Authors' data handling: Amplification of reference gene primers provided the estimated nucleated cell counts. Sequencing used immunoSEQ multiplex PCR; TCRdb keeps in-frame clones, though not all of them. That table gives V, J and clone size, and the DNA gave D and trimming. The sample has some 130,000 clones, around nine tenths seen once; the top ten hold roughly a sixth. The CDR3 runs 16 residues. V was trimmed by 0 bases and J by 0 bases, leaving 7 bases between them. The germline V gene has CDR1 SGHKS and CDR2 YYEKEE (reference sequence). The chain couples TRBV5-5 to TRBJ1-6; D not certain. The TCR sequence derives from a man aged 45-60 years with active or convalescent COVID-19. Sequenced input: peripheral blood. The CDR3 nucleotides read TGTGCCAGCAGCTTGGACTGGAGCTCCTATAATTCACCCCTCCACTTT. It yields the protein CASSLDWSSYNSPLHF.